This TCR beta chain was recorded in a study of cytomegalovirus exposure and HLA in healthy donors. Whole-study findings and limits: TCR beta sequences reportedly predicted the HLA-A and HLA-B alleles of most subjects accurately. Reportedly, fewer N-insertions than the approximately 700-donor mean appeared in an Asian-associated ancestry cluster in a later analysis. In an earlier analysis, productive rearrangement rates for most beta V segments clustered near 87% or 30%.

The PCR was carried out with 60 Vbeta primers and 13 Jbeta primers. Per the study methods: As a later analysis found, there were 70 million to 90 million unique TCR beta chains, of which roughly 11 million were shared. Method: immunoSEQ multiplex PCR; TCRdb's copy keeps in-frame clones and lacks some. V, J and clone size derive from that table, while D and trimming were established from the DNA sequence. The data hold approximately 110,000 clones, with over 70% observed a single time. The CDR3 covers 14 residues. V lost 8 bases to trimming and J lost 3 bases; unmatched junction nucleotides: 6. Germline V lookup: CDR1 ENHRY, CDR2 SYGVKD. To note about this clone: What it binds is unknown.

The chain joins TRBV10-3 to TRBJ2-1; TRBD1 aligns across 8 bases. Sequenced sample: PBMCs. This receptor was identified in a middle-aged man in good health and CMV-seronegative. CDR3 in DNA: TGTGCCATCTCTGGACAGGGAAGCTACAATGAGCAGTTCTTC. Encoded protein: CAISGQGSYNEQFF.